Listed here are 14 T cell receptor beta chains from one sample, sequenced in a study of shared clonotypes between healthy human individuals. Using immunoSEQ multiplex PCR, the repertoire was profiled, and TCRdb retains in-frame clones only, with some absent. The repertoire holds millions of clones, with 90% to 95% as singletons. The sequencing input was naive CD4+ T cells sorted from blood. This sample's subset: CD45RA+ positively selected. Receptor source: a man aged 18 to 35 in good health.

The CDR3 sequence: CASSLGLTSGRGIDTQYF. The CDR3 nucleotides are TGTGCCAGCAGCTTAGGTCTAACCAGCGGGAGAGGAATAGATACGCAGTATTTT. The chain uses TRBV11-2 and TRBJ2-3; 8 nucleotides align to TRBD2. From germline, CDR1 is SGHAT and CDR2 FQNNGV. The CDR3 sequence is 18 residues long. V gave up 1 base and J gave up 5 bases; unmatched junction bases: 14.

V usage is TRBV19 and J usage is TRBJ1-2; D ambiguous. Germline loops: CDR1 LNHDA, CDR2 SQIVND (reference sequence). Trimming left V 4 bases short and J 0 bases short, with 9 bases between. The CDR3 extends over 14 amino acids. CDR3 region: CASSNGRANYGYTF. The CDR3 DNA reads as TGTGCCAGTAGTAACGGGCGGGCTAACTATGGCTACACCTTC.

The V call is TRBV18, the J call TRBJ2-1; TRBD1 matches 8 bases. The ends lost 0 bases at V and 5 bases at J; junction bases unmatched: 9. CDR1 KGHSH and CDR2 LQKENI come from the germline V gene. This CDR3 spans 17 amino acids. The CDR3 loop reads CASSPPWSDREDNEQFF. The CDR3 DNA reads as TGTGCCAGCTCACCACCTTGGTCGGACAGGGAGGACAATGAGCAGTTCTTC.

This chain joins TRBV10-3 and TRBJ1-3; a possible D gene is TRBD1 (6 bases). This CDR3 is 14 amino acids long. The germline gives CDR1 ENHRY, CDR2 SYGVKD. Trimming left V 7 bases short and J 1 base short, with 11 bases between. The CDR3 sequence: CAITEGGSGNTIYF. CDR3 in DNA: TGTGCCATCACCGAAGGGGGATCTGGAAACACCATATATTTT.

The chain uses TRBV2 and TRBJ1-1; no clear D. Per the germline V gene, CDR1 is SNHLY and CDR2 is FYNNEI. Trimming pared 0 bases from V and 4 bases from J, leaving 9 bases between. The CDR3 loop spans 14 amino acids. CDR3 nucleotides: TGTGCCAGCAGTGAAGCCCCCCTGACCACTGAAGCTTTCTTT. Translation gives CASSEAPLTTEAFF.

V is TRBV6-1 and J is TRBJ2-7, with 7 bases fitting TRBD1. V shed 5 bases and J 3 bases; nucleotides not matched to a gene: 7. This CDR3 comprises 14 residues. Germline V gene lookup returns CDR1 MNHNS and CDR2 SASEGT. CDR3 protein: CASSFDREIYEQYF. CDR3 in DNA: TGTGCCAGCAGTTTCGACAGGGAAATCTACGAGCAGTACTTC.

The rearrangement joins TRBV15 to TRBJ2-1, with 7 bases aligning to TRBD2. Germline loops: CDR1 LNHNV, CDR2 YYDKDF (reference sequence). CDR3 length equals 14 residues. The V gene end was trimmed by 8 bases and the J gene end by 7 bases; junction bases not matched to a gene: 11. CDR3 region: CATEPRGSKNEQFF. CDR3 bases: TGTGCCACCGAACCGCGGGGGAGTAAGAATGAGCAGTTCTTC.

The chain uses TRBV6-6 and TRBJ1-2, with TRBD1 matching 7 bases. The V gene's germline CDR1 is MNHNY and CDR2 SVGAGI (reference sequence). The CDR3 consists of 14 residues. The junction had 5 bases not matched to a gene; V was cut back by 6 bases and J by 1 base. CDR3 nucleotides: TGTGCCAGCAGCAGGGACAGCCTTAACTATGGCTACACCTTC. It specifies CASSRDSLNYGYTF.

This rearrangement joins TRBV4-1 to TRBJ1-2; TRBD1 is a possible D gene (5 bases). Trimming stripped 1 base from V and 5 bases from J, with 14 bases between. The CDR3 is 15 amino acids. Looked up from germline, CDR1 is MGHRA and CDR2 is YSYEKL. CDR3 DNA sequence: TGCGCCAGCAGCCAAGCTCAGGGATTTGCGTATGGCTACACCTTC. It codes for CASSQAQGFAYGYTF.

Only one count was recorded for this clone. V gene TRBV19 combines with J gene TRBJ2-6; D is uncertain. The ends were cut back, 4 bases at V and 0 bases at J, with 16 bases in the middle. CDR3 size: 18 residues. Germline lookup yields CDR1 LNHDA and CDR2 SQIVND (reference sequence). The CDR3 protein is CASSNPLLTSSGANVLTF. CDR3 nucleotide sequence: TGTGCCAGTAGTAACCCCTTGTTGACATCCTCTGGGGCCAACGTCCTGACTTTC.

The chain combines TRBV2 with TRBJ2-7; D not resolved. Trimming took 7 bases from V and 6 from J, leaving 19 bases between them. CDR1 and CDR2 (germline): SNHLY, FYNNEI. The CDR3 extends over 14 amino acids. The CDR3 coding sequence is TGTGCCAGCATCATGGACCACCCTCGTCTCGAGCAGTACTTC. It is translated as CASIMDHPRLEQYF.

This chain connects TRBV7-3 to TRBJ2-1; the match to TRBD1 covers 7 bases. This CDR3 contains 15 residues. The V gene end was trimmed by 4 bases and the J gene end by 0 bases; junction bases not matched to a gene: 3. CDR1 and CDR2 from the germline V gene are SGHTA and FQGTGA. The CDR3 DNA reads as TGTGCCAGCAGCTCGCAGGGGGACTCCTACAATGAGCAGTTCTTC. Residues: CASSSQGDSYNEQFF.

The rearrangement links TRBV18 to TRBJ2-7; D may be TRBD1 (6 bases). Trimming pared 6 bases from V and 2 bases from J, leaving 14 bases between. Germline CDR1 and CDR2: KGHSH and LQKENI. The CDR3 runs to 14 residues. The CDR3 nucleotides read TGTGCCAGCTCCTACCAAGGGGGAGCCTACGAGCAGTACTTC. This sequence encodes CASSYQGGAYEQYF.

This clone has only one observation. The chain recombines TRBV30 with TRBJ1-2; weak D call: TRBD1 (5 bases). Trimming took 2 bases from V and 8 from J, leaving 18 bases between them. CDR1 is GTSNPN, CDR2 SVGIG, per germline (reference sequence). CDR3 length equals 14 residues. The CDR3 bases are TGTGCCTGGAGTTACGGGACGGGCCGACGGGGCTACACCTTC. Amino acids: CAWSYGTGRRGYTF.